This entry lists 25 T cell receptor beta chains sequenced from one sample in a study of blood T cell repertoires in COVID-19. Sequencing used immunoSEQ multiplex PCR; TCRdb keeps in-frame clones, though not all of them. The table records about 110,000 clones, around 91% of them present only once. The sequenced sample consisted of peripheral blood. The receptors come from an elderly woman with acute or convalescent COVID-19.

J is TRBJ1-5 and V is TRBV28; 9 positions match TRBD1. Germline CDR1 and CDR2: MDHEN and SYDVKM. The CDR3 consists of 16 residues. J gave up 1 base and V 8 bases, and 9 bases lay outside the gene matches. CDR3 residues: CASRDPGQGSNQPQHF. The CDR3 nucleotides are TGTGCCAGCCGAGACCCGGGACAGGGCAGCAATCAGCCCCAGCATTTT. The entire variable domain, with the rest obtained from reference TRBV28 and TRBJ1-5, is as follows: DVKVTQSSRYLVKRTGEKVFLECVQDMDHENMFWYRQDPGLGLRLIYFSYDVKMKEKGDIPEGYSVSREKKERFSLILESASTNQTSMYLCASRDPGQGSNQPQHFGDGTRLSIL.

The rearrangement links TRBV10-3 to TRBJ2-7; 8 nucleotides agree with TRBD1. The CDR3 runs to 13 residues. V dropped 4 bases and J dropped 3; count of bases not matched to a gene: 2. Germline V gives CDR1 ENHRY, CDR2 SYGVKD. The CDR3 region has the DNA TGTGCCATCAGTGTACAGGGGGGCTACGAGCAGTACTTC. Protein: CAISVQGGYEQYF.

The rearrangement links TRBV7-2 to TRBJ2-7; 8 bases agree with TRBD1. V dropped 5 bases and J dropped 0; count of bases not matched to a gene: 9. This CDR3 contains 16 residues. The germline gives CDR1 SGHTA, CDR2 FQGNSA. The CDR3 DNA sequence: TGTGCCAGCAGCAAAACAGGACAGGGATACTCCTACGAGCAGTACTTC. Translating gives CASSKTGQGYSYEQYF.

The rearrangement links TRBV7-6 to TRBJ2-3; TRBD2 aligns across 12 bases. The CDR3 is made up of 17 amino acids. The germline V gene has CDR1 SGHVS and CDR2 FNYEAQ. V gave up 0 bases and J gave up 5 bases; unmatched junction bases: 6. The CDR3 loop reads CASSLAVKTSGGDTQYF. In nucleotides, the CDR3 is TGTGCCAGCAGCTTAGCGGTTAAGACTAGCGGGGGAGATACGCAGTATTTT. The entire variable domain, with the rest obtained from reference TRBV7-6 and TRBJ2-3, is as follows: GAGVSQSPRYKVTKRGQDVALRCDPISGHVSLYWYRQALGQGPEFLTYFNYEAQQDKSGLPNDRFSAERPEGSISTLTIQRTEQRDSAMYRCASSLAVKTSGGDTQYFGPGTRLTVL.

This chain links TRBV7-6 with TRBJ2-1, with TRBD2 matching 14 bases. The CDR3 length is 17 residues. Germline-derived CDR1 and CDR2 are SGHVS and FNYEAQ. The V and J ends lost 1 base and 5 bases, in that order; junction bases with no gene match: 4. The CDR3 nucleotides read TGTGCCAGCAGCTTAGGACTAGCGGGGGGGCCCCACAATGAGCAGTTCTTC. It codes for CASSLGLAGGPHNEQFF.

V is TRBV5-1 and J is TRBJ1-1; D is ambiguous. The CDR3 length is 15 residues. In germline, CDR1 is SGHRS, CDR2 YFSETQ. V was clipped by 0 bases and J by 1 base, with 10 bases between them. CDR3 in amino acids: CASSLVPTGNTEAFF. The CDR3 nucleotides are TGCGCCAGCAGCTTGGTCCCAACGGGGAACACTGAAGCTTTCTTT.

J is TRBJ2-6 and V is TRBV4-3, with D possibly being TRBD1 (5 bases). V was clipped by 0 bases and J by 0 bases, with 18 bases between them. Germline values: CDR1 LGHNA, CDR2 YSLEER. This CDR3 has 20 residues. In DNA form, the CDR3 reads TGCGCCAGCAGCCAAGATCCCCCCAGGGCAGGGCGCTCTGGGGCCAACGTCCTGACTTTC. Translating gives CASSQDPPRAGRSGANVLTF.

The chain joins TRBV29-1 to TRBJ2-7; TRBD1 agrees at 7 bases. Losses at the gene ends were 3 bases for V and 0 bases for J; bases not matched to a gene: 5. This CDR3 is 14 amino acids long. Germline V gives CDR1 SQVTM, CDR2 ANQGSEA. CDR3 sequence (DNA): TGCAGCGTTGAGATACAGGGGAACTCCTACGAGCAGTACTTC. Its protein is CSVEIQGNSYEQYF.

This clone was seen once. This sequence joins TRBV3-1 (or the pseudogene TRBV3-2) and TRBJ1-1; D gene uncertain. The V end lost 2 bases, the J end lost 2 bases, and 6 bases lay between the germline ends. This CDR3 region has 13 residues. Looked up from germline, CDR1 is LGHDT and CDR2 is YNNKEL (reference sequence). The CDR3 DNA reads as TGTGCCAGCAGCCAATTCATTAACACTGAAGCTTTCTTT. Protein sequence: CASSQFINTEAFF.

The chain couples TRBV30 to TRBJ1-2; D is possibly TRBD1 (6 bases). Trimming left V 5 bases short and J 2 bases short, with 18 bases between. Germline V lookup: CDR1 GTSNPN, CDR2 SVGIG (reference sequence). The CDR3 contains 15 residues. The CDR3 nucleotides read TGTGCCTGGGAGCCACCGGGACACGGGAACTATGGCTACACCTTC. The encoded protein is CAWEPPGHGNYGYTF.

This chain uses TRBV4-1 with TRBJ2-7; D is unresolved. With 1 base removed from V and 0 bases from J, the gap between germline ends came to 10 bases. This CDR3 is 15 amino acids long. Germline V CDR1 and CDR2: MGHRA, YSYEKL. CDR3 loop: CASSQVLYSSYEQYF. The CDR3 DNA reads TGCGCCAGCAGCCAAGTCCTTTACAGCTCCTACGAGCAGTACTTC.

The J gene is TRBJ2-5, the V gene TRBV7-8; 11 nucleotides match TRBD1. The ends lost 1 base at V and 3 bases at J; junction bases unmatched: 4. Germline V gene lookup returns CDR1 SGHVS and CDR2 FQNEAQ. The CDR3 runs 16 residues. CDR3 in amino acids: CASSLGDRGSKETQYF. CDR3 coding DNA: TGTGCCAGCAGCTTAGGGGACAGGGGGTCTAAAGAGACCCAGTACTTC.

The chain uses TRBV9 and TRBJ2-5; 15 positions agree with TRBD2. Germline V gene data show CDR1 as SGDLS and CDR2 as YYNGEE. Trimming cost V 2 bases and J 5 bases; bases outside gene matches: 1. This CDR3 is 15 amino acids long. The CDR3 spells CASSVGTSGGETQYF. CDR3 sequence (DNA): TGTGCCAGCAGCGTGGGGACTAGCGGGGGGGAGACCCAGTACTTC.

This chain connects TRBV11-2 to TRBJ1-1; D is perhaps TRBD1 (6 bases). In germline, CDR1 is SGHAT, CDR2 FQNNGV. This CDR3 has 18 residues. The V end lost 1 base, the J end lost 4 bases, and 22 bases lay between the germline ends. This CDR3 is CASSLVGRGISGSTEAFF. In DNA, the CDR3 is TGTGCCAGCAGCTTAGTAGGCAGGGGTATTAGTGGAAGCACTGAAGCTTTCTTT. Drawing the rest from reference TRBV11-2 and TRBJ1-1, the complete variable domain is EAGVAQSPRYKIIEKRQSVAFWCNPISGHATLYWYQQILGQGPKLLIQFQNNGVVDDSQLPKDRFSAERLKGVDSTLKIQPAKLEDSAVYLCASSLVGRGISGSTEAFFGQGTRLTVV.

This chain joins TRBV30 and TRBJ1-2, with D tentatively TRBD1 (6 bases). Germline V lookup: CDR1 GTSNPN, CDR2 SVGIG (reference sequence). CDR3 length: 15 residues. The V and J ends lost 3 bases and 4 bases respectively, with 18 bases between them. The CDR3 nucleotides read TGTGCCTGGAGGTTAGGCTCAATGGGGGCCTATGGCTACACCTTC. Protein: CAWRLGSMGAYGYTF. The whole variable domain, filled in from reference TRBV30 and TRBJ1-2, reads SQTIHQWPATLVQPVGSPLSLECTVEGTSNPNLYWYRQAAGRGLQLLFYSVGIGQISSEVPQNLSASRPQDRQFILSSKKLLLSDSGFYLCAWRLGSMGAYGYTFGSGTRLTVV.

The CDR3 is CASSLAATGSYNEQFF. CDR3 nucleotide sequence: TGTGCCAGCAGCTTAGCAGCGACAGGCTCCTACAATGAGCAGTTCTTC. The chain combines TRBV11-2 with TRBJ2-1; D might be TRBD1 (6 bases). Trimming removed 1 base at V and 0 bases at J, with 10 bases between. The CDR3 extends over 16 amino acids. CDR1 and CDR2 (germline): SGHAT, FQNNGV. Full variable domain (outside the CDR3, taken from reference TRBV11-2 and TRBJ2-1): EAGVAQSPRYKIIEKRQSVAFWCNPISGHATLYWYQQILGQGPKLLIQFQNNGVVDDSQLPKDRFSAERLKGVDSTLKIQPAKLEDSAVYLCASSLAATGSYNEQFFGPGTRLTVL.

The rearrangement joins TRBV19 to TRBJ1-5; D is unresolved. The CDR3 is made up of 15 amino acids. Germline lookup yields CDR1 LNHDA and CDR2 SQIVND (reference sequence). Trimming cost V 4 bases and J 0 bases, with 10 bases left between them. CDR3 sequence reads: CASSTQADSNQPQHF. The CDR3, as DNA: TGTGCCAGTAGTACGCAGGCAGATAGCAATCAGCCCCAGCATTTT.

This clone was seen once. This rearrangement joins TRBV4-1 to TRBJ1-4; a possible D gene is TRBD1 (5 bases). CDR1 MGHRA and CDR2 YSYEKL come from the germline V gene. The length of the CDR3 is 16 residues. The V end was cut by 4 bases, the J end by 0 bases, with 12 bases between. CDR3 DNA sequence: TGCGCCAGCAGCCTGGGGGGATCGGCAACTAATGAAAAACTGTTTTTT. Translating it yields CASSLGGSATNEKLFF.

The chain is built from TRBV19 and TRBJ1-4; TRBD1 matches 8 bases. The germline CDR1 and CDR2 sequences are LNHDA and SQIVND (reference sequence). The length of the CDR3 is 16 residues. The J segment lost 8 bases and the V segment lost 6 bases, leaving 14 bases of the junction unmatched. CDR3 sequence: CASSSGTGGFYEKLFF. The CDR3 bases are TGTGCCAGTAGCTCCGGGACAGGTGGCTTCTACGAAAAACTGTTTTTT.

V is TRBV2 and J is TRBJ1-2; tentative D call: TRBD1 (6 bases). Germline assignment: CDR1 SNHLY and CDR2 FYNNEI. CDR3 length: 14 residues. V was trimmed by 2 bases and J by 6 bases, leaving 13 bases between them. The chain's CDR3 is CASSELSAGDGYTF. The CDR3 coding sequence is TGTGCCAGCAGTGAACTCTCGGCAGGGGATGGCTACACCTTC.

The chain recombines TRBV5-1 with TRBJ2-3; 13 positions agree with TRBD2. Germline CDR1 SGHRS, CDR2 YFSETQ. The CDR3 runs 17 residues. Trimming at V came to 3 bases and at J to 3 bases, leaving 7 bases not matched to a gene. CDR3 sequence (DNA): TGCGCCAGCAGCTATAGACTAGCGGGGGGCGGGACAGATACGCAGTATTTT. Translating it yields CASSYRLAGGGTDTQYF.

The chain has TRBV5-1 and TRBJ2-1, with a weak D call TRBD1 (6 bases). Trimming shortened V by 0 bases and J by 8 bases, and 12 bases separated the two germline ends. The germline V gene encodes CDR1 SGHRS and CDR2 YFSETQ. The CDR3 totals 14 residues. CDR3 sequence reads: CASSLGQDVHEQFF. For the CDR3, the DNA is TGCGCCAGCAGCTTGGGACAGGACGTTCATGAGCAGTTCTTC.

The chain recombines TRBV5-1 with TRBJ2-5, with 8 bases that match TRBD1. There are 15 residues in the CDR3. Germline-derived CDR1 and CDR2 are SGHRS and YFSETQ. The J segment lost 4 bases and the V segment lost 7 bases, leaving 12 bases of the junction unmatched. CDR3 nucleotides: TGCGCCAGCGCCATCCCGGACAGGGCCGGAGAGACCCAGTACTTC. Its translation is CASAIPDRAGETQYF. The whole variable domain, remainder taken from reference TRBV5-1 and TRBJ2-5, is KAGVTQTPRYLIKTRGQQVTLSCSPISGHRSVSWYQQTPGQGLQFLFEYFSETQRNKGNFPGRFSGRQFSNSRSEMNVSTLELGDSALYLCASAIPDRAGETQYFGPGTRLLVL.

The chain employs TRBV2 and TRBJ2-2; no reliable D call. CDR1 and CDR2 (germline): SNHLY, FYNNEI. The V gene lost 2 bases and the J gene lost 0 bases, with 10 bases spanning the gap. CDR3 length: 16 amino acids. CDR3 bases: TGTGCCAGCAGTGAATTTAGCAGCCCGAACACCGGGGAGCTGTTTTTT. Protein: CASSEFSSPNTGELFF.

The genes are TRBV5-6 and TRBJ1-1; D gene ambiguous. CDR3 length: 15 amino acids. Trimming shortened V by 4 bases and J by 6 bases, and 19 bases separated the two germline ends. Germline lookup yields CDR1 SGHDT and CDR2 YYEEEE. CDR3 in DNA: TGTGCCAGCAGCCCAAGGGTTACCCAAGCGGCTGAAGCTTTCTTT. It encodes CASSPRVTQAAEAFF.